The T cell receptor beta chain under discussion was sequenced for a study of graft-versus-host responses after intestinal transplantation. Across the study: All recipients got anti-thymocyte globulin induction, then tacrolimus and steroids for 3 to 4 years. General observations from the study: Recipient marrow contained GvH clones, some of which appeared first in ileum or blood. Early post-transplant falls in HvG clones accompanied the peak levels of circulating GvH clones. Within the allografts of patients who had graft-donor T cell macrochimerism, graft-versus-host to host-versus-graft clonal ratios were high.

As regards this clone: Its antigen is as yet unknown.

The junction had 5 bases not matched to a gene; V was cut back by 10 bases and J by 6 bases. The CDR3 runs 13 residues. Germline assignment: CDR1 WSHSY and CDR2 SAAADI. This table comes from immunoSEQ multiplex PCR, and its TCRdb copy is limited to in-frame clones, with some not included. The data contain around 110,000 clones, approximately 90% of them seen just once; the ten biggest clones take up 0.15% to 0.2%. The sequences come from unstimulated CD4+ T cells sorted from spleen or lymph node cells, collected before intestinal transplant. V usage is TRBV10-2 and J usage is TRBJ2-2; 10 nucleotides line up with TRBD2. This sequence was found in a human donor who received an intestinal transplant. The CDR3 is CATSGRDAGELFF. The DNA of the CDR3 is TGCGCCACCAGCGGGAGGGACGCCGGGGAGCTGTTTTTT.